A single sample is the source of the 21 T cell receptor beta chains below, sequenced in a study of T cell responses to AZD1222 COVID-19 vaccine. Profiling relied on immunoSEQ multiplex PCR, and the TCRdb table lists in-frame clones only, not all of them. The table shows about 140,000 clones, with 70% to 90% occurring only once. Sample: peripheral blood, taken on day 0 of AZD1222 vaccination. The receptor set was obtained from an adult in good health.

This clone is classed as medium-sized (0.01 to 0.1%). The chain joins TRBV2 to TRBJ2-1; 13 bases are shared with TRBD2. V dropped 8 bases and J dropped 8; count of bases not matched to a gene: 15. The germline gives CDR1 SNHLY, CDR2 FYNNEI. The CDR3 has 17 residues. The CDR3 region has the DNA TGTGCCAGCCTCGGGACTAGCGGGATCTCTTACCTCCATGAGCAGTTCTTC. Amino acids: CASLGTSGISYLHEQFF.

The genes are TRBV12-3 or TRBV12-4 and TRBJ2-1, with D hard to call. V was pared by 7 bases and J by 7 bases, with 11 bases between. There are 12 residues in the CDR3. CDR3 amino acids: CASTNSVNEQFF. In DNA, the CDR3 is TGTGCCAGCACTAATTCGGTTAATGAGCAGTTCTTC.

The V call is TRBV10-1, the J call TRBJ1-1; 10 bases line up with TRBD1. Germline V gives CDR1 WNHNN, CDR2 SYGVQD (reference sequence). With 4 bases clipped from V and 2 bases from J, the junction kept 13 bases outside the gene matches. This CDR3 is built from 18 residues. The CDR3, as DNA: TGCGCCAGCAGTGCGTACTCCGGGACAGGGGACGAAAACACTGAAGCTTTCTTT. This sequence encodes CASSAYSGTGDENTEAFF.

This chain uses TRBV20-1 with TRBJ1-1; unclear D gene. The germline gives CDR1 DFQATT, CDR2 SNEGSKA (reference sequence). V lost 3 bases, J lost 0 bases, and 8 bases lay in between. This CDR3 contains 13 residues. The CDR3 DNA reads TGCAGTGCTAGTTACGGCCTGAACACTGAAGCTTTCTTT. It is translated as CSASYGLNTEAFF.

This clone came up a few times. The rearrangement links TRBV14 to TRBJ2-7; no firm D call. There are 14 residues in the CDR3. The V gene's germline CDR1 is SGHDN and CDR2 FVKESK. V lost 1 base and J 2 bases, leaving 9 bases between the germline ends. The CDR3 coding sequence is TGTGCCAGCAGCCAAGGACCGACGGCCTACGAGCAGTACTTC. This translates into CASSQGPTAYEQYF. Full variable domain (missing parts from reference TRBV14 and TRBJ2-7): EAGVTQFPSHSVIEKGQTVTLRCDPISGHDNLYWYRRVMGKEIKFLLHFVKESKQDESGMPNNRFLAERTGGTYSTLKVQPAELEDSGVYFCASSQGPTAYEQYFGPGTRLTVT.

The CDR3 sequence: CASSLESGSPYEQYF. The CDR3 coding sequence is TGCGCCAGCAGCTTGGAAAGCGGGTCCCCCTACGAGCAGTACTTC. V gene TRBV5-1 combines with J gene TRBJ2-7; a possible D gene is TRBD2 (6 bases). The CDR3 is 15 residues long. V lost 0 bases and J 2 bases, leaving 12 bases between the germline ends. Germline lookup yields CDR1 SGHRS and CDR2 YFSETQ.

The chain combines TRBV5-5 with TRBJ1-1; 11 bases align to TRBD1. The CDR3 covers 15 residues. V shed 4 bases and J 11 bases; nucleotides not matched to a gene: 13. CDR1 is SGHKS and CDR2 is YYEKEE in the germline V gene (reference sequence). DNA for the CDR3: TGTGCCAGCAGCCCGCGCGGGACAGGGGGTCCGGCGGCTTTCTTT. Residues: CASSPRGTGGPAAFF.

The V and J genes are TRBV5-1 and TRBJ1-3; perhaps TRBD1 as D (5 bases). Per germline, CDR1 SGHRS and CDR2 YFSETQ. This CDR3 comprises 17 residues. Trimming removed 0 bases from V and 2 bases from J, with 15 bases in between. CDR3 protein: CASSLAVLDTPGNTIYF. CDR3 nucleotides: TGCGCCAGCAGCTTGGCCGTGCTGGACACCCCTGGAAACACCATATATTTT.

CDR3 sequence reads: CASSYSFGYGYTF. CDR3 nucleotides: TGTGCCAGCAGTTATTCGTTTGGGTATGGCTACACCTTC. The genes are TRBV27 and TRBJ1-2; D gene uncertain. Germline V gives CDR1 MNHEY, CDR2 SMNVEV (reference sequence). This CDR3 spans 13 amino acids. V lost 4 bases, J lost 5 bases, and 11 bases lay in between.

This chain uses TRBV3-1 (or the pseudogene TRBV3-2) with TRBJ2-3; D is perhaps TRBD2 (5 bases). Germline CDR1 LGHDT, CDR2 YNNKEL (reference sequence). CDR3 length: 15 residues. V lost 2 bases to trimming and J lost 2 bases, with 11 bases between them. The CDR3 DNA reads TGTGCCAGCAGCCAAATGGCGGGTAACACAGATACGCAGTATTTT. As protein: CASSQMAGNTDTQYF.

This chain links TRBV5-5 with TRBJ2-1, with D tentatively TRBD2 (5 bases). The CDR3 extends over 17 amino acids. The germline V and J ends were trimmed by 4 bases and 6 bases, with 23 bases remaining between them. Germline lookup yields CDR1 SGHKS and CDR2 YYEKEE (reference sequence). The CDR3, as DNA: TGTGCCAGCAGCCAGAAGGCTCCGGCCCTGAGGGCCAATGAGCAGTTCTTC. Translated: CASSQKAPALRANEQFF.

The chain carries TRBV6-5 and TRBJ2-7, with TRBD1 identical over 7 bases. Germline-derived CDR1 and CDR2 are MNHEY and SVGAGI. Losses at the gene ends were 6 bases for V and 1 base for J; bases not matched to a gene: 6. CDR3 length equals 14 residues. CDR3 in DNA: TGTGCCAGCAGGATAATGACAGGGTCCTACGAGCAGTACTTC. Protein product: CASRIMTGSYEQYF.

The chain carries TRBV10-3 and TRBJ2-1; the match to TRBD2 covers 9 bases. The CDR3 has 13 amino acids. Germline trimming cut 8 bases from V and 9 bases from J; bases unmatched to any gene: 8. CDR1 and CDR2 (germline): ENHRY, SYGVKD. The CDR3, as DNA: TGTGCCATCCGGCGGGAGGGGGGCGGTGAGCAGTTCTTC. It yields the protein CAIRREGGGEQFF.

The genes are TRBV4-3 and TRBJ1-1; D call uncertain. The CDR3 has 14 amino acids. CDR1 and CDR2 from the germline V gene are LGHNA and YSLEER. Trimming left V 0 bases short and J 2 bases short, with 7 bases between. The CDR3 coding sequence is TGCGCCAGCAGCCAAGAGGTATACAACACTGAAGCTTTCTTT. Translated, it gives CASSQEVYNTEAFF.

The chain employs TRBV30 and TRBJ1-2; D is perhaps TRBD1 (5 bases). Germline-derived CDR1 and CDR2 are GTSNPN and SVGIG (reference sequence). The germline V and J ends were trimmed by 1 base and 6 bases, with 9 bases remaining between them. The CDR3 contains 12 residues. The CDR3 loop reads CAWSATGDGYTF. The CDR3 coding sequence is TGTGCCTGGAGTGCTACAGGAGATGGCTACACCTTC.

As concerns this clone: Different DNA sequences within this sample yield the same CDR3. The chain employs TRBV5-1 and TRBJ2-7; no reliable D call. V was trimmed by 0 bases and J by 4 bases, leaving 2 bases between them. The CDR3 contains 11 residues. Germline CDR1 reads SGHRS; CDR2 reads YFSETQ. Written as DNA, the CDR3 is TGCGCCAGCAGCTTGGGATACGAGCAGTACTTC. Translated, it gives CASSLGYEQYF.

This clone was recorded once. Other DNA sequences in this specimen translate into the identical CDR3. The V gene is TRBV7-9, the J gene TRBJ1-5, with D possibly matching TRBD1 (5 bases). This CDR3 comprises 13 residues. Trimming removed 5 bases at V and 4 bases at J, with 9 bases between. CDR1 and CDR2 (germline): SEHNR, FQNEAQ (reference sequence). This CDR3 reads CASSPQGNQPQHF. The CDR3 bases are TGTGCCAGCAGCCCGCAGGGAAATCAGCCCCAGCATTTT.

V gene TRBV28 combines with J gene TRBJ1-2, with D possibly TRBD1 on 6 matching bases. This CDR3 spans 15 amino acids. The V end lost 2 bases, the J end lost 7 bases, and 17 bases lay between the germline ends. CDR1 is MDHEN and CDR2 is SYDVKM in the germline V gene. CDR3 sequence (DNA): TGTGCCAGCAGTTTAGGACAGCACCCGCGCAGTGGCTACACCTTC. Protein product: CASSLGQHPRSGYTF.

CDR3 region: CATSEGAKNIQYF. As DNA, the CDR3 is TGTGCCACCAGTGAGGGAGCCAAAAACATTCAGTACTTC. The chain employs TRBV24-1 and TRBJ2-4; no firm D call. The CDR3 length is 13 residues. Deletions cut 4 bases from V and 0 bases from J, with 3 bases between. The germline CDR1 and CDR2 sequences are KGHDR and SFDVKD.

The chain recombines TRBV9 with TRBJ1-4; D is unresolved. The CDR3 is 14 residues long. The germline CDR1 and CDR2 sequences are SGDLS and YYNGEE. The V end lost 2 bases, the J end lost 2 bases, and 7 bases lay between the germline ends. The CDR3 DNA reads TGTGCCAGCAGCGTGACCGCGACTAATGAAAAACTGTTTTTT. It specifies CASSVTATNEKLFF.

V and J are TRBV5-1 and TRBJ1-1, with 8 bases fitting TRBD1. J was trimmed by 1 base and V by 6 bases; bases with no gene match: 11. The CDR3 consists of 16 residues. Germline lookup yields CDR1 SGHRS and CDR2 YFSETQ. The CDR3 DNA sequence: TGCGCCAGCACCCCGTCCGGACAGGGAGGGAACACTGAAGCTTTCTTT. Amino acid sequence: CASTPSGQGGNTEAFF.